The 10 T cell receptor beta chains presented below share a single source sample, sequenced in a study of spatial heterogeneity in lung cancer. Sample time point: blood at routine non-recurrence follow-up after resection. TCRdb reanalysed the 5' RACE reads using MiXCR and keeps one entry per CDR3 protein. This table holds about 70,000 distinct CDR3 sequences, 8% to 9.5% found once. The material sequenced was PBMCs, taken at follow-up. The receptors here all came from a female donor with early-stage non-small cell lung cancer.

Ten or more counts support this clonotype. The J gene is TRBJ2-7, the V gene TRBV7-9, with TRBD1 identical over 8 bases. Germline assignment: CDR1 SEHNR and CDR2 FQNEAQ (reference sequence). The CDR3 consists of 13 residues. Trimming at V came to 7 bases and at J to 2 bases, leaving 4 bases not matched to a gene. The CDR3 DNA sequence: TGTGCCAGCACCCGACAGGGGCCCTACGAGCAGTACTTC. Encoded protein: CASTRQGPYEQYF.

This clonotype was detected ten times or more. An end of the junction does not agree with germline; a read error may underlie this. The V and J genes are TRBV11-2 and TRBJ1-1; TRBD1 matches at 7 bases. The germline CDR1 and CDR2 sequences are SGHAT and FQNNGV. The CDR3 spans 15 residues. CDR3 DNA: TGTGCCAGCAGCCTAGAGGTTCCAGGGGGCACTGAAGCTTTCTTT. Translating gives CASSLEVPGGTEAFF.

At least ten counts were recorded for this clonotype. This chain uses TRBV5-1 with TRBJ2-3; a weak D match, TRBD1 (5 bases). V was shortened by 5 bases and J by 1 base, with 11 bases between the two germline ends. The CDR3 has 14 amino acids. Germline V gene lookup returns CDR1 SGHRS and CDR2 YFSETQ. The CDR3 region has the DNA TGCGCCAGCAGTCCCTCACAGGGCACAGATACGCAGTATTTT. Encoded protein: CASSPSQGTDTQYF.

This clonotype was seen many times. The CDR3 coding sequence is TGTGCCAGCAGCTTAGGGACAAGCGGTGAGCAGTTCTTC. This codes for CASSLGTSGEQFF. The J gene is TRBJ2-1, the V gene TRBV7-9, with D perhaps matching TRBD1 or TRBD2 (5 bases each). The CDR3 totals 13 residues. The V gene lost 1 base and the J gene lost 9 bases, with 10 bases spanning the gap. Germline values: CDR1 SEHNR, CDR2 FQNEAQ (reference sequence).

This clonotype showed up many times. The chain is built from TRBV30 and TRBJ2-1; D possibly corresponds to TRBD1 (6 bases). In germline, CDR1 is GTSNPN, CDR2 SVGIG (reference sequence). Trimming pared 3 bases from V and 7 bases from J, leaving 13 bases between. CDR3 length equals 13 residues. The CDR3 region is CAWSFQGLNEQFF. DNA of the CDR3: TGTGCCTGGAGCTTTCAGGGGCTTAATGAGCAGTTCTTC.

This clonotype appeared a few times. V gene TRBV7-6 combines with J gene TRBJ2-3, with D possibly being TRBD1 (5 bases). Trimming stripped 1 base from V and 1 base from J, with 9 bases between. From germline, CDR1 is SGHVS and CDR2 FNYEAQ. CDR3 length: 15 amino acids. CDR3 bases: TGTGCCAGCAGCTTAGAGTGGGGCCGCACAGATACGCAGTATTTT. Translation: CASSLEWGRTDTQYF.

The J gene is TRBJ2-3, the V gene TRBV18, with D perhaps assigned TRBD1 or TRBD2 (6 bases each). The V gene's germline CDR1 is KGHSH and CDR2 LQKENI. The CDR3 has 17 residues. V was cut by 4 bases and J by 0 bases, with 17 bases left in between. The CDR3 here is CASSRSGEAFSTDTQYF. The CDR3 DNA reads TGTGCCAGCTCACGGTCAGGGGAGGCCTTCAGCACAGATACGCAGTATTTT.

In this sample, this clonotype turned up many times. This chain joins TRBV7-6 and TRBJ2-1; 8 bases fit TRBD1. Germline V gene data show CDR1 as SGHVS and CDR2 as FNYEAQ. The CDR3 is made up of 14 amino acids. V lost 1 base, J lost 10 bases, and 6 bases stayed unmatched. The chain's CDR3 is CASSLVTGEEEQFF. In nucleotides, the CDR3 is TGTGCCAGCAGCTTAGTGACAGGGGAAGAAGAGCAGTTCTTC.

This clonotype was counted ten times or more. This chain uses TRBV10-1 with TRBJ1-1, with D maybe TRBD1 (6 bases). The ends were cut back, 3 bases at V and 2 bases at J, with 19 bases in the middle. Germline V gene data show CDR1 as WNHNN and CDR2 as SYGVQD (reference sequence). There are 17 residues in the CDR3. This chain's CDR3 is CASSEFTGSGRNTEAFF. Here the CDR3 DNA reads TGCGCCAGCAGTGAATTTACAGGGTCGGGTCGTAACACTGAAGCTTTCTTT.

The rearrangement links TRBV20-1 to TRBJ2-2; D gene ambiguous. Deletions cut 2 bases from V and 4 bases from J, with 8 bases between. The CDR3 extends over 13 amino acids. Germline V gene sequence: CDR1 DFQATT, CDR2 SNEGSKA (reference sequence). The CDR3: CSARNPTTGELFF. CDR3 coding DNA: TGCAGTGCTAGAAATCCAACCACCGGGGAGCTGTTTTTT.